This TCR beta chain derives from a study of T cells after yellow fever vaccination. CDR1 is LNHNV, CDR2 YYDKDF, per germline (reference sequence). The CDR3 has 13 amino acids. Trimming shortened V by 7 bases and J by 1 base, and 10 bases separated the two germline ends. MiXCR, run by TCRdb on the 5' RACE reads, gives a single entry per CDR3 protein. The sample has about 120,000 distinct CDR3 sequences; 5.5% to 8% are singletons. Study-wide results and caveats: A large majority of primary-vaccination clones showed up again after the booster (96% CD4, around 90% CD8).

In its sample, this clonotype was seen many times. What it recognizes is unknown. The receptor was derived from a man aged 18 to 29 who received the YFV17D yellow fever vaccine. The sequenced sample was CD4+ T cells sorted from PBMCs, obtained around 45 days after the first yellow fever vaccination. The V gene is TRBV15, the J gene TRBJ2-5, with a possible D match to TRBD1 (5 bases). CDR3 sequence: CATTQQVQETQYF. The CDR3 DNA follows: TGTGCCACCACACAACAGGTCCAAGAGACCCAGTACTTC.